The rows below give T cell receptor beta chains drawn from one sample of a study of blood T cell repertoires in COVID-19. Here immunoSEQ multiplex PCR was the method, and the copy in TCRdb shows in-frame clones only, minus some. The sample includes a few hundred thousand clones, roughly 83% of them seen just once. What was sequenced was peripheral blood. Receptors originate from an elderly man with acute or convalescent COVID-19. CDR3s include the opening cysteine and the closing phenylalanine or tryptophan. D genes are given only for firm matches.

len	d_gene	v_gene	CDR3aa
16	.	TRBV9	CASSAVRGGVNTEAFF
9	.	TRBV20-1	CSAGAEAFF
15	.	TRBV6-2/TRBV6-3	CASSSQPGGKNIQYF
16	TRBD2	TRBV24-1	CATSRGTSGRMDEQFF
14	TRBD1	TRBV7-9	CASSFNQGVYGYTF
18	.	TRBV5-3	CARSLAFGQGTDTGELFF
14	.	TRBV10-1	CASSDDSLKPEAFF
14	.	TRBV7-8	CASSFRGELGKLFF
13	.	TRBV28	CASSPGYTQPQHF
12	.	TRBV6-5	CASSYLGAEAFF
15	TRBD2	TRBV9	CASSVGGENTGELFF
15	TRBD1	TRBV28	CASSSAGQGSYEQYF
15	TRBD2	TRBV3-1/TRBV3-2	CASSHLAGGPHEQYF
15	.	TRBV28	CASIDGGRWDNEQFF
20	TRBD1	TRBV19	CASSHNRDRGILTNTGELFF
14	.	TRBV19	CASSTTTVAGELFF
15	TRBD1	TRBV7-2	CASSVDRAPNQPQHF
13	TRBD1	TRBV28	CASGRDSNYGYTF
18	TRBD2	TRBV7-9	CASSFRRGGLAERDEQFF
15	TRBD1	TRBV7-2	CASSLMRQGRETQYF
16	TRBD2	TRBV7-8	CASSLGRGASYNEQFF
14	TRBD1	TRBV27	CASRSGGLSEKLFF
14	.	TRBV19	CASTESTTSQPQHF
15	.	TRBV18	CASSPGATIGETQYF
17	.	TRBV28	CASSLPEGLGSYNEQFF
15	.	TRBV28	CASSFNRGGTGELFF
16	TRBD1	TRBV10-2	CASSDAGGFGNQPQHF
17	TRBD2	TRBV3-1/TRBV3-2	CASSRTSSGGARDEQFF
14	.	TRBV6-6	CASSYTGAESPLHF
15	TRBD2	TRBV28	CASSFSGGYSYEQYF
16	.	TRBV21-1	CASTPGSHYSNQPQHF
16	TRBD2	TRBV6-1	CASSDLTSGSYYEQYF
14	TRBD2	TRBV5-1	CASSSGLAGSEQYF
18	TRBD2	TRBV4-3	CASSQVPSGVRSYNEQFF
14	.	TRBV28	CATREGQMNTEAFF
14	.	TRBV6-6	CASSYRAGNYGYTF
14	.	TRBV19	CASTPDTINTEAFF
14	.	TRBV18	CASSPGLNYPEAFF
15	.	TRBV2	CASIIREAGYTEAFF
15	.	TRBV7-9	CASSWSSDSNQPQHF
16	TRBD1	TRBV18	CASSPTGTGVNQPQHF
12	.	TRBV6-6	CASTTWEQGLFF